The rows below give T cell receptor beta chains drawn from one sample of a study of PD-L1 blockade in urothelial cancer. Here immunoSEQ multiplex PCR was the method, and the copy in TCRdb shows in-frame clones only, minus some. Counted here are around 35,000 clones, 82% occurring once; the ten biggest clones make up about 17%. The sequencing used PBMCs, collected around atezolizumab (anti-PD-L1) treatment. The origin of the receptors is a man in his sixties with urothelial cancer. Both conserved end residues are part of each CDR3. The D gene is left open where the match is weak. Where a row states a size, it is once, few, many or the class of an expanded clone; other rows omit it.

cdr3_aa cdr3_nt d_call v_call clone_size j_call
CASSLSGGSYNSPLHF TGTGCCAGCAGCTTGAGCGGGGGCTCCTATAATTCACCCCTCCACTTT NA TRBV5-4 NA TRBJ1-6
CASTPNPGQGIYGYTF TGCGCCAGCACTCCTAACCCGGGACAGGGTATCTATGGCTACACCTTC TRBD1 TRBV5-1 NA TRBJ1-2
CASSLQGADGYTF TGCGCCAGCAGCTTACAGGGGGCCGATGGCTACACCTTC TRBD1 TRBV5-1 many TRBJ1-2
CASRGTSGGAQYQETQYF TGTGCCAGCAGGGGGACTAGCGGGGGGGCACAGTACCAAGAGACCCAGTACTTC TRBD2 TRBV28 NA TRBJ2-5
CASSLAGGEWEPQHF TGTGCCAGCAGTTTGGCAGGGGGTGAATGGGAGCCCCAGCATTTT TRBD1 TRBV6-1 NA TRBJ1-5
CASSPGTPFYQPQHF TGTGCCAGTAGTCCCGGGACACCTTTTTATCAGCCCCAGCATTTT NA TRBV19 NA TRBJ1-5
CASSLSGHSYEQYF TGTGCCAGCAGTTTATCAGGGCACTCCTACGAGCAGTACTTC NA TRBV28 NA TRBJ2-7
CASLRSSGATGELFF TGTGCCAGCTTACGGTCTAGCGGGGCCACCGGGGAGCTGTTTTTT TRBD2 TRBV4-2 NA TRBJ2-2
CASSYTRGGSYNEQFF TGTGCCAGCAGTTATACCCGCGGGGGCTCCTACAATGAGCAGTTCTTC TRBD2 TRBV27 NA TRBJ2-1
CASSKARDRVTYEQYF TGTGCCAGCAGCAAAGCCCGGGACAGGGTAACCTACGAGCAGTACTTC NA TRBV21-1 NA TRBJ2-7
CASSQGQSSGETQYF TGCGCCAGCAGCCAGGGACAATCAAGTGGAGAGACCCAGTACTTC NA TRBV5-1 NA TRBJ2-5
CASGGTDGLRGQYF TGTGCCAGCGGAGGGACGGATGGGCTACGAGGGCAGTACTTC NA TRBV27 once TRBJ2-7
CASSLLARKETQYF TGTGCCAGCAGCCTCCTAGCGAGAAAAGAGACCCAGTACTTC NA TRBV2 NA TRBJ2-5
CAISEGDRDQEKLFF TGTGCCATCAGTGAAGGGGACAGGGACCAAGAAAAACTGTTTTTT TRBD1 TRBV10-3 NA TRBJ1-4
CASSTRPDRGEKLFF TGTGCCAGTAGTACAAGGCCAGACCGCGGTGAAAAACTGTTTTTT NA TRBV19 NA TRBJ1-4
CASRSGGTEKLFF TGTGCCAGCAGATCCGGCGGTACTGAAAAACTGTTTTTT NA TRBV2 NA TRBJ1-4
CASSLWGAVTDTQYF TGTGCCAGCAGCTTATGGGGCGCAGTCACAGATACGCAGTATTTT NA TRBV7-2 NA TRBJ2-3
CASSQGRGGYNEQFF TGCGCCAGCAGCCAAGGGCGCGGGGGGTACAATGAGCAGTTCTTC TRBD2 TRBV4-1 NA TRBJ2-1
CASSAGNQPQHF TGTGCCAGCAGCGCCGGGAATCAGCCCCAGCATTTT NA TRBV11-2 NA TRBJ1-5
CASSSPQGAHGYTF TGTGCCAGCAGCTCACCCCAGGGGGCGCATGGCTACACCTTC TRBD1 TRBV5-4 NA TRBJ1-2
CASSRGTGSPDTQYF TGTGCCAGCAGCCGAGGGACAGGGTCCCCAGATACGCAGTATTTT TRBD1 TRBV7-3 NA TRBJ2-3
CACDPGFSYEQYF TGTGCCTGTGACCCAGGGTTCTCCTACGAGCAGTACTTC NA TRBV30 NA TRBJ2-7
CASSDKRSHREQFF TGTGCCAGCAGCGATAAGCGTAGCCACCGAGAGCAGTTCTTC NA TRBV7-8 NA TRBJ2-1
CASSTRPRGFYNEQFF TGTGCCAGCAGCACCAGGCCCAGGGGTTTCTACAATGAGCAGTTCTTC NA TRBV7-8 NA TRBJ2-1
CASSQNRAADTQYF TGTGCCAGCAGCCAGAACAGGGCGGCAGATACGCAGTATTTT NA TRBV7-3 many TRBJ2-3
CASSLSRVESYEQYF TGTGCCAGCAGCCTTAGCCGGGTTGAGTCCTACGAGCAGTACTTC NA TRBV11-2 NA TRBJ2-7
CASSLLSGGAYEQYF TGTGCCAGCTCACTTCTGAGCGGGGGGGCCTACGAGCAGTACTTC TRBD2 TRBV18 NA TRBJ2-7
CATSRDGTSVNEQFF TGTGCCACCAGCAGAGATGGAACTAGCGTGAATGAGCAGTTCTTC TRBD2 TRBV15 NA TRBJ2-1
CASRRHRNTEAFF TGTGCCAGCAGGCGACACCGGAACACTGAAGCTTTCTTT NA TRBV6-5 NA TRBJ1-1
CASLQGSDNSPLHF TGTGCCAGCTTACAGGGGTCCGATAATTCACCCCTCCACTTT TRBD1 TRBV28 NA TRBJ1-6
CATSSGASGTYNEQFF TGTGCCACCAGCAGCGGGGCTAGCGGGACCTACAATGAGCAGTTCTTC TRBD2 TRBV15 NA TRBJ2-1
CASSPLGQDYNEQFF TGCGCCAGCAGCCCCCTAGGACAGGATTACAATGAGCAGTTCTTC TRBD1 TRBV5-1 NA TRBJ2-1
CASSWRYTQYF TGTGCCAGCAGTTGGCGGTATACGCAGTATTTT NA TRBV6-1 NA TRBJ2-3
CASRSRGQGQPQHF TGTGCCAGCAGGTCCCGGGGACAGGGTCAGCCCCAGCATTTT TRBD1 TRBV2 NA TRBJ1-5
CASSLFTDTQYF TGTGCCAGCAGCTTATTCACTGATACGCAGTATTTT NA TRBV7-2 NA TRBJ2-3
CASSLSGGTTDTQYF TGTGCCAGCAGCTTGAGCGGGGGGACCACAGATACGCAGTATTTT TRBD2 TRBV4-2 NA TRBJ2-3
CASSGLQGTDTQYF TGTGCCAGCAGCGGTCTACAGGGAACAGATACGCAGTATTTT NA TRBV7-9 NA TRBJ2-3
CASSSPGSTAETQYF TGTGCCAGCAGTTCCCCGGGTAGTACGGCTGAGACCCAGTACTTC NA TRBV28 NA TRBJ2-5
CASSSRLGGHNEQFF TGTGCCAGCAGTTCCCGCCTAGGGGGACACAATGAGCAGTTCTTC NA TRBV27 NA TRBJ2-1
CASSSGSSGGTGELFF TGTGCCAGCAGCTCGGGATCCTCGGGGGGCACCGGGGAGCTGTTTTTT TRBD2 TRBV7-3 NA TRBJ2-2
CASSTGTSGIAGELFF TGTGCCAGCAGCACCGGGACTAGCGGTATCGCCGGGGAGCTGTTTTTT TRBD2 TRBV5-8 NA TRBJ2-2
CASSTLGDRGNEQFF TGTGCCAGCAGTACTCTCGGGGACAGGGGCAATGAGCAGTTCTTC TRBD1 TRBV27 NA TRBJ2-1
CASSFNTPEQFF TGTGCCAGCAGCTTTAACACCCCGGAGCAGTTCTTC NA TRBV11-2 many TRBJ2-1
CASSNRDGSSYNSPLHF TGTGCCAGCAGCAACCGGGACGGGAGCTCCTATAATTCACCCCTCCACTTT NA TRBV11-2 NA TRBJ1-6
CASSFKGRGTEAFF TGTGCCAGCAGCTTTAAGGGGCGGGGCACTGAAGCTTTCTTT NA TRBV11-1 NA TRBJ1-1
CASSFTGEGYGYTF TGCGCCAGCAGCTTTACAGGGGAAGGCTATGGCTACACCTTC TRBD1 TRBV5-1 NA TRBJ1-2
CASSLEQTGGQETQYF TGTGCCAGCAGCTTGGAACAGACCGGTGGGCAAGAGACCCAGTACTTC NA TRBV5-4 once TRBJ2-5
CAISESQQERTDTQYF TGTGCCATCAGTGAGTCGCAACAGGAACGCACAGATACGCAGTATTTT NA TRBV10-3 NA TRBJ2-3
CASSLTPGGDSPLHF TGTGCCAGCAGCTTAACTCCAGGGGGAGACTCACCCCTCCACTTT TRBD1 TRBV7-3 few TRBJ1-6
CASSLMTGTGEGQYF TGCGCCAGCAGCTTGATGACCGGGACAGGGGAAGGGCAGTACTTC TRBD1 TRBV5-1 NA TRBJ2-5
CASSLTSGGDTGELFF TGTGCCAGCAGCTTAACGTCAGGAGGAGACACCGGGGAGCTGTTTTTT NA TRBV7-3 few TRBJ2-2
CASSQVSGLGGNTIYF TGTGCCAGCAGCCAAGTGTCAGGGTTGGGAGGAAACACCATATATTTT NA TRBV4-2 NA TRBJ1-3
CASSLGQAAGNEQFF TGTGCCAGCAGCTTAGGGCAGGCCGCAGGCAATGAGCAGTTCTTC NA TRBV7-9 NA TRBJ2-1
CASSPGLAGGSNTGELFF TGTGCCAGCAGTCCAGGACTAGCGGGGGGGTCAAACACCGGGGAGCTGTTTTTT TRBD2 TRBV27 NA TRBJ2-2
CASSNRTGGMNTEAFF TGTGCCAGCAGCAATCGGACCGGGGGGATGAACACTGAAGCTTTCTTT NA TRBV11-3 NA TRBJ1-1